This T cell receptor beta chain comes out of a study of shared clonotypes between healthy human individuals. Some clones are missing from TCRdb's copy, which holds only in-frame ones; the method was immunoSEQ multiplex PCR. The sample records around 720,000 clones, around four fifths being singletons. There are a few counts of this clone. Sequencing was done on a sample of memory CD4+ T cells sorted from blood. Regarding subset: CD45RA-negative fraction. The clonotype originates from a woman aged 25-40 years in good health.

The CDR3: CASSDLDRVGTEAFF. The CDR3, as DNA: TGTGCCAGCAGTGATCTGGACAGGGTTGGCACTGAAGCTTTCTTT. J is TRBJ1-1 and V is TRBV25-1, with TRBD1 identical over 8 bases. The CDR3 is made up of 15 amino acids. With 3 bases clipped from V and 4 bases from J, the junction kept 7 bases outside the gene matches. Germline-derived CDR1 and CDR2 are MGHDK and SYGVNS.